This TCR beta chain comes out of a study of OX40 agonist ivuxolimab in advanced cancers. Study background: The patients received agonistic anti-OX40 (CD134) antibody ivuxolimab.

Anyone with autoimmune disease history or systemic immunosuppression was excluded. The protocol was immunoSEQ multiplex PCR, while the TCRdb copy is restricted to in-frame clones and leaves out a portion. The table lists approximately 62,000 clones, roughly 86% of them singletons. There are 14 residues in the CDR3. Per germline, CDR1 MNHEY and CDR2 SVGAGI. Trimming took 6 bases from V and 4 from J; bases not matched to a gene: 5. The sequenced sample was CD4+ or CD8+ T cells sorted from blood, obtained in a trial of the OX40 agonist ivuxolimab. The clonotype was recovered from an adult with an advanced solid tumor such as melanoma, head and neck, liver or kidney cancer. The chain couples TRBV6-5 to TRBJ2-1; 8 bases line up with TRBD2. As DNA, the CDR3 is TGTGCCAGCAGGCCGGGACTAGAATACAATGAGCAGTTCTTC. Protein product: CASRPGLEYNEQFF.